This paragraph reports one TCR beta chain. The data stem from a study of blood T cell repertoires in COVID-19. Germline CDR1 is KGHSH and CDR2 is LQKENI. There are 13 residues in the CDR3. Trimming removed 2 bases from V and 5 bases from J, with 9 bases in between. The repertoire was sequenced with immunoSEQ multiplex PCR; TCRdb's copy has only in-frame clones and lacks some. The data contain 300,000 to 400,000 clones, about 87% of them singletons. The gene calls are TRBV18 and TRBJ2-5, with TRBD2 as a possible D gene (5 bases). The source of this sequence is a woman aged 60 to 75 with COVID-19, enrolled during active disease. The sample comprised peripheral blood. The CDR3 protein is CASSPRQRETQYF. The CDR3 DNA follows: TGTGCCAGCTCACCAAGGCAGCGGGAGACCCAGTACTTC.